What follows is one T cell receptor (beta chain) and its context. It lacks a known antigen. Nothing much larger sits one base from this clone, and base qualities are not available. This sample stems from a study of control samples from healthy donors and cancer patients (dated by TCRdb to about 2020). The method was the immunoSEQ multiplex PCR assay. TCRdb retrieved this table from immuneACCESS and kept in-frame rearrangements only. Not all clones are present; in checked studies, unresolved V genes account for under half, and no reason is known for the remainder. A total of approximately 160,000 clones appear in this sample, 90% to 95% of them only once. The ten most abundant clones make up around 1.3% of the sample. CDR1 and CDR2, per the germline V gene (reference sequence), are LNHNV and YYDKDF. Between the V and J ends, shortened by 0 bases and 2 bases respectively, the junction contains 13 bases. The CDR3 has 16 amino acids, counting the end cysteine and phenylalanine. The entry retains the CDR3 DNA only, 48 bases that are in frame from base 1.

This TCR came from a woman between 18 and 30 years old in good health. The specimen was blood. This chain is built from TRBV15 and TRBJ1-2, with the identity of the D gene unclear. This receptor has the CDR3 CATSRDRASRNYGYTF. In nucleotide form, the sequence is TGTGCCACCAGCAGAGATAGGGCCAGTCGGAACTATGGCTACACCTTC.